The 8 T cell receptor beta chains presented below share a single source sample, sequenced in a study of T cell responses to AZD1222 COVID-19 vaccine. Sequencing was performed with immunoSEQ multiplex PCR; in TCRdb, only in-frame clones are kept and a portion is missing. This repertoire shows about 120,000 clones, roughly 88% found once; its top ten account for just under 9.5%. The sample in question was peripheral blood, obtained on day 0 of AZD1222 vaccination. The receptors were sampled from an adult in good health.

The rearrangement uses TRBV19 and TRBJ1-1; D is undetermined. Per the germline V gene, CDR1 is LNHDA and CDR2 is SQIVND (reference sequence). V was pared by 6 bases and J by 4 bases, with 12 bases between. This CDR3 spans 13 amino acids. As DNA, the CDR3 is TGTGCCAGTAGGGGTTTTTGGAGCACTGAAGCTTTCTTT. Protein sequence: CASRGFWSTEAFF.

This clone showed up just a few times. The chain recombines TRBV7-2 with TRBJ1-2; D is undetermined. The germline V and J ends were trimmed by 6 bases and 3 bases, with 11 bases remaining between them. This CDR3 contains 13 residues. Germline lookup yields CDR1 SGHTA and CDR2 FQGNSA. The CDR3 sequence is CASSPERDYGYTF. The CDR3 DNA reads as TGTGCCAGCAGTCCCGAGCGGGACTATGGCTACACCTTC.

In DNA, the CDR3 is TGCGCCAGCAGCTTGGGGGACAAATCTGAAGCTTTCTTT. Translation gives CASSLGDKSEAFF. The chain carries TRBV5-1 and TRBJ1-1; tentative D call: TRBD1 (6 bases). Per the germline V gene, CDR1 is SGHRS and CDR2 is YFSETQ. This CDR3 region has 13 residues. Trimming stripped 0 bases from V and 6 bases from J, with 9 bases between.

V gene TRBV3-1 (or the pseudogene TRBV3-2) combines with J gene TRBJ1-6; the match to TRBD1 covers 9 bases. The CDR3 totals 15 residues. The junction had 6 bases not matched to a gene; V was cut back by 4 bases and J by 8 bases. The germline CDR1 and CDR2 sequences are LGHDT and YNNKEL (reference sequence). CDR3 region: CASSLMTGGDSPLHF. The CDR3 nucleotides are TGTGCCAGCAGCCTAATGACAGGGGGGGATTCACCCCTCCACTTT.

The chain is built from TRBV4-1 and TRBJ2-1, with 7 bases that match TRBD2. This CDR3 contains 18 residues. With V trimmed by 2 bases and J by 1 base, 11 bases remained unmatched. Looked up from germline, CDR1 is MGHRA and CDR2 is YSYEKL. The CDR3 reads CASSQQSGGLESYNEQFF. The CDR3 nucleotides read TGCGCCAGCAGCCAACAGTCCGGCGGACTAGAATCCTACAATGAGCAGTTCTTC.

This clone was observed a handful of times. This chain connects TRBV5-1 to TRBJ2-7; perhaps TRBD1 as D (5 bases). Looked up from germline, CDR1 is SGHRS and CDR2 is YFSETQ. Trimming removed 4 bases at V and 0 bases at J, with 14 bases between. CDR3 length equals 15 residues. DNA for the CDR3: TGCGCCAGCAGCATACAGACAGAGATCTCCTACGAGCAGTACTTC. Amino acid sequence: CASSIQTEISYEQYF.

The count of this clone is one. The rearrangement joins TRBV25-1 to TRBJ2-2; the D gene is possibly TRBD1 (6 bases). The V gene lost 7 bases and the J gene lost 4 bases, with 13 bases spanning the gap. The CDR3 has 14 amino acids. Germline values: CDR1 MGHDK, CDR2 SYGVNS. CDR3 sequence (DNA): TGTGCCAGCACTGTAACAGGGACCACCGGGGAGCTGTTTTTT. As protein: CASTVTGTTGELFF. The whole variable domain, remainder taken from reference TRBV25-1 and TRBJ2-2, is EADIYQTPRYLVIGTGKKITLECSQTMGHDKMYWYQQDPGMELHLIHYSYGVNSTEKGDLSSESTVSRIRTEHFPLTLESARPSHTSQYLCASTVTGTTGELFFGEGSRLTVL.

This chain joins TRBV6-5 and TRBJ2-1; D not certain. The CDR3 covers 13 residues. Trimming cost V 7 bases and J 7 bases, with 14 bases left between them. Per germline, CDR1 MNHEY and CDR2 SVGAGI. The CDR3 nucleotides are TGTGCCAGCAATTCCGATCGGCAAAATGAGCAGTTCTTC. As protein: CASNSDRQNEQFF.